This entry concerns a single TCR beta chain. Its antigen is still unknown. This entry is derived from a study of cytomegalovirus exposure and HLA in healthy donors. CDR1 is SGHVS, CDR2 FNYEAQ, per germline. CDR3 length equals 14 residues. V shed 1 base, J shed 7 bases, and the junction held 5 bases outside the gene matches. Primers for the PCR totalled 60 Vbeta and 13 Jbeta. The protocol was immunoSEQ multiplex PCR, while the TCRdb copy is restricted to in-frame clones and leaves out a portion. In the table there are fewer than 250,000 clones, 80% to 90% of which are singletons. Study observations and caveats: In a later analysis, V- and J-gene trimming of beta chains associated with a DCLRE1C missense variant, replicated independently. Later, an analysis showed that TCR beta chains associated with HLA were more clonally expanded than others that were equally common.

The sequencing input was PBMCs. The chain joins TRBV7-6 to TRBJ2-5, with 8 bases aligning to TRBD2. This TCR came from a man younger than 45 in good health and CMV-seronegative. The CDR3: CASSLGTSRGTQYF. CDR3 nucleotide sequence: TGTGCCAGCAGCTTAGGGACTAGCAGGGGGACCCAGTACTTC.